Listed below are T cell receptor beta chains from one sample, sequenced in a study of neoadjuvant nivolumab and ipilimumab in lung cancer. Profiled with immunoSEQ multiplex PCR; TCRdb holds only in-frame clones, not every one. The data show over 25,000 clones, with approximately 83% seen just once and approximately 5.1% held by the top ten. The sequences come from tumor tissue, collected after neoadjuvant nivolumab, alone or with ipilimumab, at or shortly before surgery. These receptors were collected from an adult with non-small cell lung cancer. The conserved cysteine and the conserved F or W are not part of the CDR3 here. Clone size is not always given. Where it is, it says once, few, many or a class for expanded clones.

CDR3aa | v_gene | abundance | j_gene
ASSYNPGLGTEAF | TRBV11-2 | . | TRBJ1-1
ASSQDAHGQGLATYEQY | TRBV4-3 | . | TRBJ2-7
ASSRAGTRETQY | TRBV11-2 | . | TRBJ2-5
ASSSRGADTQY | TRBV19 | . | TRBJ2-3
ASSSPSLAGSDTQY | TRBV7-9 | . | TRBJ2-3
ASSRRSRDQETQY | TRBV5-4 | . | TRBJ2-5
SVEDTAIYGYT | TRBV29-1 | . | TRBJ1-2
ASSYSLNTEAF | TRBV6-5 | . | TRBJ1-1
ASSPGEVQYNEQF | TRBV4-2 | . | TRBJ2-1
ASSQGVRLEQF | TRBV14 | . | TRBJ2-1
ASSPSTSGFSYEQY | TRBV19 | . | TRBJ2-7
ASSIVAQAYEQY | TRBV28 | . | TRBJ2-7
AISPTGTGLVEQY | TRBV10-3 | . | TRBJ2-7
ASSQGGNTEAF | TRBV4-2 | . | TRBJ1-1
ASSRPGNTEAF | TRBV10-2 | . | TRBJ1-1
ASSHMGGYEQY | TRBV5-4 | . | TRBJ2-7
AISEARATSDTQY | TRBV10-3 | few | TRBJ2-3
ASSPPTGSSGANVLT | TRBV28 | . | TRBJ2-6
ASSQEWNNQPQH | TRBV4-3 | . | TRBJ1-5
ASWQRRPMSLRTDTQY | TRBV2 | . | TRBJ2-3
ASSLDLRNTIY | TRBV11-2 | . | TRBJ1-3
ASSLAGALGYGYT | TRBV5-1 | . | TRBJ1-2
ASSATGAGGNTIY | TRBV11-1 | few | TRBJ1-3
AWSEGRGLAGELF | TRBV30 | . | TRBJ2-2
SASGGSGNTIY | TRBV29-1 | . | TRBJ1-3
ASSTQGAVGYT | TRBV19 | . | TRBJ1-2
ASSAGASGGAWGNEQF | TRBV2 | . | TRBJ2-1